The 4 T cell receptor beta chains in this list originate from one sample, sequenced in a study of cytomegalovirus exposure and HLA in healthy donors. Vbeta (60) and Jbeta (13) primers were used in the PCR. The assay was immunoSEQ multiplex PCR, and TCRdb's table has in-frame clones only and misses some. The table shows around 65,000 clones, with about three quarters occurring only once. The sequenced sample consisted of PBMCs. These receptors were collected from a woman aged 25 to 39 in good health and CMV-seropositive.

This clone showed up just a few times. This chain uses TRBV4-1 with TRBJ1-1; D might be TRBD1 (5 bases). CDR1 MGHRA and CDR2 YSYEKL come from the germline V gene. This CDR3 has 13 residues. The V end lost 1 base, the J end lost 9 bases, and 12 bases lay between the germline ends. The CDR3 loop is CASSQVGGGKAFF. In nucleotides, the CDR3 is TGCGCCAGCAGCCAAGTTGGGGGGGGTAAAGCTTTCTTT.

V gene TRBV4-2 combines with J gene TRBJ2-3; 11 positions match TRBD2. The V gene's germline CDR1 is LGHNA and CDR2 YNFKEQ. The trim removed 3 bases at V and 5 bases at J, leaving 7 bases unmatched. The CDR3 is made up of 16 amino acids. This CDR3 reads CASSHLTSGNVDTQYF. DNA of the CDR3: TGTGCCAGCAGCCACCTGACTAGCGGGAATGTAGATACGCAGTATTTT.

This clone appeared a few times. J is TRBJ2-3 and V is TRBV2; D unresolved. The CDR3 length is 13 residues. Trimming removed 5 bases at V and 5 bases at J, with 11 bases between. The V gene's germline CDR1 is SNHLY and CDR2 FYNNEI. The CDR3 DNA is TGTGCCAGCAGTATACACTCTAGAGATACGCAGTATTTT. Translating it yields CASSIHSRDTQYF. Full variable domain (rest looked up from reference TRBV2 and TRBJ2-3): EPEVTQTPSHQVTQMGQEVILRCVPISNHLYFYWYRQILGQKVEFLVSFYNNEISEKSEIFDDQFSVERPDGSNFTLKIRSTKLEDSAMYFCASSIHSRDTQYFGPGTRLTVL.

The V gene is TRBV6-1, the J gene TRBJ2-1, with a possible D match to TRBD2 (7 bases). The ends were cut back, 0 bases at V and 10 bases at J, with 10 bases in the middle. This CDR3 region has 13 residues. CDR1 is MNHNS, CDR2 SASEGT, per germline. For the CDR3, the DNA is TGTGCCAGCAGTGAAGCGCGGGGGACAGAGCAGTTCTTC. Translating gives CASSEARGTEQFF.